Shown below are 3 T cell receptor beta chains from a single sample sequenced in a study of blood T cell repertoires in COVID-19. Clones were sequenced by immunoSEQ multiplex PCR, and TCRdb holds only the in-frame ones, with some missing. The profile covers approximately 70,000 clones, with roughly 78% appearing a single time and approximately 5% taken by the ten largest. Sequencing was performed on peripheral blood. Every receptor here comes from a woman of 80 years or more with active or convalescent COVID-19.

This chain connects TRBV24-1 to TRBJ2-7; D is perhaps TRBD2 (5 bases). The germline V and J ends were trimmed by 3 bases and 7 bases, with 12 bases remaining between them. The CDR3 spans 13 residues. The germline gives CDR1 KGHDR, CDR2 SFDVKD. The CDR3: CATSDPGLGEQYF. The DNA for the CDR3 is TGTGCCACCAGTGATCCCGGACTGGGGGAGCAGTACTTC.

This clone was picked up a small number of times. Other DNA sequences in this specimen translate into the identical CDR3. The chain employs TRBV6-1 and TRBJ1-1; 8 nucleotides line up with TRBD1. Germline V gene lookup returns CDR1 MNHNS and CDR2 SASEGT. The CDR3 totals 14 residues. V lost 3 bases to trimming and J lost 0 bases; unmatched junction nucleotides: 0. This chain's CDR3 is CASSEDRVNTEAFF. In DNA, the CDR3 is TGTGCCAGCAGTGAGGACAGGGTGAACACTGAAGCTTTCTTT.

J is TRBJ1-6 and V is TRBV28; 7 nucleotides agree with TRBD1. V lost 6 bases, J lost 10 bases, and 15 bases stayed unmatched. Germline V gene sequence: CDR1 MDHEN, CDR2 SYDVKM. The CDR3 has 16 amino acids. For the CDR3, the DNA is TGTGCCAGCAGATTCGGGACAGCCTATTCGATATCACCCCTCCACTTT. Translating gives CASRFGTAYSISPLHF.